The clone carrying this T cell receptor beta chain was seen at least ten times. The antigen is unknown. Graves' hyperthyroidism showing no ophthalmopathy progression within 18 months was considered stable. Clinicians diagnosed patients from clinical symptoms, serum thyroxine and TRAb, thyroid ultrasound and orbital computed tomography. Using RNA transcripts as the source, TCR beta CDR3 regions were amplified. HTBI primers were the set used in a first-round RT-PCR of the TCR CDR3. TCRdb analysed the multiplex PCR reads with MiXCR anew, one entry per CDR3 protein. Of approximately 560,000 distinct CDR3 sequences detected, more than 15% appear once; the ten largest clones hold about 7%. V shed 4 bases and J shed 8 bases, with 13 bases lying between them. CDR1 and CDR2 (germline): SGHRS, YFSETQ. There are 13 residues in the CDR3. This entry is derived from a study of T cells in Graves' hyperthyroidism and ophthalmopathy. Study-level points and caveats: The blood repertoire included most of the expanded thyroid clonotypes above 0.001.

The clonotype was recovered from a woman aged 25 to 39 with Graves' hyperthyroidism. The sequencing input was blood. J is TRBJ2-4 and V is TRBV5-1, with D perhaps TRBD1 or TRBD2 (5 bases each). The CDR3 DNA sequence: TGCGCCAGCAGCGGCGGACTGGGGGACATTCAGTACTTC. Protein: CASSGGLGDIQYF.